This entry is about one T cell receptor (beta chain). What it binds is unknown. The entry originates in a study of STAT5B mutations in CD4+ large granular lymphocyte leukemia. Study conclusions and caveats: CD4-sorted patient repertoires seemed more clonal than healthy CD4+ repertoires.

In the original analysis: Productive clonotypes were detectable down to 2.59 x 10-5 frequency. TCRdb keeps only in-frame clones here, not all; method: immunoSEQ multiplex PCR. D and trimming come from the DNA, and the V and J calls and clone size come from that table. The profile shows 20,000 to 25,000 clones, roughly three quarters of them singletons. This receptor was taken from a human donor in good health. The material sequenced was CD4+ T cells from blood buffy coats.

CDR3 sequence: CASSMMSGSEQYF. The CDR3 DNA reads as TGTGCCAGTAGTATGATGTCGGGCTCCGAGCAGTACTTC. The V and J genes are TRBV19 and TRBJ2-7, with D unresolved. From germline, CDR1 is LNHDA and CDR2 SQIVND (reference sequence). The CDR3 has 13 amino acids. V lost 3 bases, J lost 6 bases, and 12 bases lay in between.